Shown below are 32 T cell receptor beta chains from a single sample sequenced in a study of blood T cell repertoires in COVID-19. Assay: immunoSEQ multiplex PCR; the TCRdb copy retains only in-frame clones and omits some. Of 200,000 to 300,000 clones in the sample, roughly nine tenths are singletons; the top ten hold over 2.5%. The sample consisted of PBMCs or T cells enriched from blood (not recorded which). These receptors originate from a woman under 30 who had recovered from COVID-19.

CDR3 amino acids: CASSQEGGTDTQYF. The CDR3 DNA is TGTGCCAGCAGCCAAGAAGGGGGCACAGATACGCAGTATTTT. The J gene is TRBJ2-3, the V gene TRBV4-2; perhaps TRBD1 as D (5 bases). This CDR3 region has 14 residues. The V gene's germline CDR1 is LGHNA and CDR2 YNFKEQ. V gave up 0 bases and J gave up 1 base, with 5 bases separating them.

In this sample, this clone turned up once. The chain combines TRBV7-9 with TRBJ1-4, with 7 bases lining up with TRBD1. CDR1 SEHNR and CDR2 FQNEAQ come from the germline V gene (reference sequence). The J segment lost 3 bases and the V segment lost 2 bases, leaving 6 bases of the junction unmatched. This CDR3 spans 16 amino acids. The CDR3 spells CASSLTATGANEKLFF. CDR3 DNA sequence: TGTGCCAGCAGCTTAACGGCAACAGGGGCTAATGAAAAACTGTTTTTT. Variable domain in full (rest from reference TRBV7-9 and TRBJ1-4): DTGVSQNPRHKITKRGQNVTFRCDPISEHNRLYWYRQTLGQGPEFLTYFQNEAQLEKSRLLSDRFSAERPKGSFSTLEIQRTEQGDSAMYLCASSLTATGANEKLFFGSGTQLSVL.

The chain recombines TRBV5-4 with TRBJ1-1, with a tentative D call TRBD1 (5 bases). CDR1 is SGHNT, CDR2 YYREEE, per germline (reference sequence). V was shortened by 2 bases and J by 3 bases, with 17 bases between the two germline ends. The CDR3 loop spans 16 amino acids. CDR3 protein: CASSFGLTRGDTEAFF. The CDR3 bases are TGTGCCAGCAGCTTTGGCCTTACACGGGGGGACACTGAAGCTTTCTTT.

In its sample, this clone was seen a few times. The rearrangement uses TRBV28 and TRBJ1-2; 8 bases line up with TRBD1. Germline-derived CDR1 and CDR2 are MDHEN and SYDVKM. The CDR3 covers 14 residues. Trimming took 6 bases from V and 4 from J; bases not matched to a gene: 7. In DNA, the CDR3 is TGTGCCAGCAGCAGAGGGACAGGCATCTATGGCTACACCTTC. This codes for CASSRGTGIYGYTF.

This chain connects TRBV19 to TRBJ1-5; weak D call: TRBD1 (5 bases). Between the trimmed V and J ends, which lost 7 bases and 6 bases, there was a span of 16 bases. The V gene's germline CDR1 is LNHDA and CDR2 SQIVND (reference sequence). This CDR3 has 14 amino acids. The CDR3 region has the DNA TGTGCCAGTACCGATAGACAGACGGGTCAGCCCCAGCATTTT. Translating it yields CASTDRQTGQPQHF.

The rearrangement links TRBV19 to TRBJ2-5, with TRBD1 matching over 9 bases. From germline, CDR1 is LNHDA and CDR2 SQIVND (reference sequence). This CDR3 spans 16 amino acids. V lost 3 bases to trimming and J lost 4 bases; unmatched junction nucleotides: 9. Here the CDR3 DNA reads TGTGCCAGTAGTATCAATCGGGACAGGGTCTCAGAGACCCAGTACTTC. Translation: CASSINRDRVSETQYF.

This clone was seen only a few times. This chain connects TRBV2 to TRBJ2-7; D is unresolved. V lost 1 base, J lost 2 bases, and 18 bases lay in between. The CDR3 length is 17 residues. In germline, CDR1 is SNHLY, CDR2 FYNNEI. The CDR3 reads CASSEDSGEAQAYEQYF. CDR3 DNA sequence: TGTGCCAGCAGTGAAGATTCCGGCGAGGCCCAAGCCTACGAGCAGTACTTC.

V is TRBV6-2 or TRBV6-3 and J is TRBJ1-5, with 9 nucleotides matching TRBD1. CDR3 size: 18 residues. J gave up 0 bases and V 3 bases, and 9 bases lay outside the gene matches. Germline loops: CDR1 MNHEY, CDR2 SVGEGT. The CDR3 loop reads CASSYVTGGTYSNQPQHF. In DNA, the CDR3 is TGTGCCAGCAGTTATGTGACAGGGGGGACCTATAGCAATCAGCCCCAGCATTTT.

With regard to this clone: It may be a read error: a sequence one base away is much more abundant. CDR3 coding DNA: TGTGCCAGCAGCTTACTAACAGTGAACACTGAAGCTTTCTTT. Amino acids: CASSLLTVNTEAFF. The gene calls are TRBV7-2 and TRBJ1-1; D is unresolved. Germline CDR1 reads SGHTA; CDR2 reads FQGNSA. The CDR3 extends over 14 amino acids. V lost 2 bases, J lost 0 bases, and 7 bases lay in between.

The rearrangement links TRBV2 to TRBJ2-7, with 7 bases that match TRBD1. The CDR3 has 14 amino acids. V gave up 0 bases and J gave up 3 bases; unmatched junction bases: 2. Germline CDR1 SNHLY, CDR2 FYNNEI. The CDR3 nucleotides are TGTGCCAGCAGTGAAGCGGGACAGATCTACGAGCAGTACTTC. As protein: CASSEAGQIYEQYF.

This CDR3 reads CASSSRTGGTEAFF. The CDR3 nucleotides are TGTGCCAGCAGCTCTCGGACAGGGGGCACCGAGGCTTTCTTT. This rearrangement joins TRBV7-2 to TRBJ1-1, with 11 positions matching TRBD1. The CDR3 is 14 residues long. The germline gives CDR1 SGHTA, CDR2 FQGNSA. Trimming removed 4 bases from V and 11 bases from J; junction bases left unmatched: 9.

This clone occurred once. The chain links TRBV2 to TRBJ1-6; D is ambiguous. CDR1 SNHLY and CDR2 FYNNEI come from the germline V gene. This CDR3 spans 15 amino acids. Trimming stripped 8 bases from V and 5 bases from J, with 16 bases between. The DNA of the CDR3 is TGTGCCAGCGCCAGGTCAGACCAAGATAATTCACCCCTCCACTTT. It codes for CASARSDQDNSPLHF.

This chain connects TRBV5-1 to TRBJ2-3; 12 positions agree with TRBD2. With 4 bases clipped from V and 13 bases from J, the junction kept 10 bases outside the gene matches. The CDR3 extends over 14 amino acids. Germline CDR1 is SGHRS and CDR2 is YFSETQ. The CDR3 sequence: CASSTSGGQTEEYF. The CDR3 nucleotides are TGCGCCAGCAGCACTAGCGGGGGGCAGACTGAGGAGTATTTT.

The V call is TRBV28, the J call TRBJ2-4; 15 bases match TRBD2. The germline V gene encodes CDR1 MDHEN and CDR2 SYDVKM. This CDR3 is 22 amino acids long. V was pared by 6 bases and J by 2 bases, with 20 bases of the junction left unmatched. This CDR3 reads CASSRETGFRTSGGVTKNIQYF. The CDR3 DNA is TGTGCCAGCAGCCGAGAAACCGGTTTCCGGACTAGCGGGGGGGTAACCAAAAACATTCAGTACTTC.

J is TRBJ2-3 and V is TRBV20-1, with D uncertain. The germline V gene has CDR1 DFQATT and CDR2 SNEGSKA (reference sequence). The CDR3 is 16 residues long. V lost 3 bases and J 0 bases, leaving 16 bases between the germline ends. In nucleotides, the CDR3 is TGCAGTGCTAGTTCGTTCAGGCCTTCTAGCACAGATACGCAGTATTTT. Its protein product is CSASSFRPSSTDTQYF.

The chain combines TRBV29-1 with TRBJ2-1, with 12 positions matching TRBD2. Germline CDR1 and CDR2: SQVTM and ANQGSEA. Trimming removed 7 bases from V and 5 bases from J; junction bases left unmatched: 6. The CDR3 consists of 14 residues. As DNA, the CDR3 is TGCAGCGCTGGGCGACTAGCGGGAGACAATGAGCAGTTCTTC. Its translation is CSAGRLAGDNEQFF.

The genes are TRBV30 and TRBJ1-5; D is possibly TRBD1 (5 bases). The V gene's germline CDR1 is GTSNPN and CDR2 SVGIG (reference sequence). The CDR3 covers 18 residues. V was clipped by 0 bases and J by 2 bases, with 20 bases between them. CDR3 protein: CAWSVSELTKQGNQPQHF. The CDR3 DNA reads TGTGCCTGGAGTGTAAGCGAACTCACAAAACAGGGCAATCAGCCCCAGCATTTT. The whole variable domain, remainder taken from reference TRBV30 and TRBJ1-5, is SQTIHQWPATLVQPVGSPLSLECTVEGTSNPNLYWYRQAAGRGLQLLFYSVGIGQISSEVPQNLSASRPQDRQFILSSKKLLLSDSGFYLCAWSVSELTKQGNQPQHFGDGTRLSIL.

This sequence joins TRBV4-3 and TRBJ1-2; D is possibly TRBD1 (6 bases). Trimming removed 6 bases from V and 1 base from J, with 15 bases in between. Per germline, CDR1 LGHNA and CDR2 YSLEER. This CDR3 contains 15 residues. CDR3 nucleotides: TGCGCCAGCAGTCGTCAGGGGCTGGGTAACTATGGCTACACCTTC. It codes for CASSRQGLGNYGYTF.

The V call is TRBV4-1, the J call TRBJ1-2; D is unclear. This CDR3 is built from 14 residues. Per the germline V gene, CDR1 is MGHRA and CDR2 is YSYEKL. V was pared by 3 bases and J by 7 bases, with 15 bases between. In DNA, the CDR3 is TGCGCCAGCAGCCACCCTTTAAACTTATCTGGCTACACCTTC. It specifies CASSHPLNLSGYTF.

The chain employs TRBV6-1 and TRBJ2-3; perhaps TRBD2 as D (5 bases). From germline, CDR1 is MNHNS and CDR2 SASEGT. Trimming took 1 base from V and 5 from J, leaving 10 bases between them. The CDR3 runs 14 residues. The CDR3 DNA reads as TGTGCCAGCAGTGAAGGGGTTGGGAGAGATACGCAGTATTTT. It encodes CASSEGVGRDTQYF.

The CDR3 protein is CASTPSGGAINEQFF. The CDR3 DNA reads as TGTGCCAGCACCCCTAGCGGGGGGGCTATCAATGAGCAGTTCTTC. The chain employs TRBV7-8 and TRBJ2-1, with 12 nucleotides matching TRBD2. The V gene end was trimmed by 7 bases and the J gene end by 6 bases; junction bases not matched to a gene: 7. This CDR3 comprises 15 residues. Germline CDR1 is SGHVS and CDR2 is FQNEAQ.

The J gene is TRBJ1-1, the V gene TRBV5-1; TRBD1 matches at 8 bases. The CDR3 contains 14 residues. The V and J ends lost 5 bases and 6 bases, in that order; junction bases with no gene match: 9. Germline CDR1 reads SGHRS; CDR2 reads YFSETQ. CDR3 sequence: CASRAGGGTSEAFF. DNA for the CDR3: TGCGCCAGCAGGGCAGGGGGCGGTACTTCTGAAGCTTTCTTT.

The rearrangement joins TRBV3-1 (or the pseudogene TRBV3-2) to TRBJ1-1; TRBD1 might be the D (6 bases). Trimming removed 4 bases at V and 1 base at J, with 13 bases between. The CDR3 is made up of 15 amino acids. From germline, CDR1 is LGHDT and CDR2 YNNKEL (reference sequence). The CDR3 region has the DNA TGTGCCAGCAGCCTAGCCGGGACACCGAACACTGAAGCTTTCTTT. Protein: CASSLAGTPNTEAFF.

V is TRBV28 and J is TRBJ2-7; TRBD1 might be the D (6 bases). The CDR3 extends over 14 amino acids. Trimming pared 2 bases from V and 4 bases from J, leaving 12 bases between. Germline V gene sequence: CDR1 MDHEN, CDR2 SYDVKM. The CDR3 loop reads CASSLPTGLYEQYF. DNA of the CDR3: TGTGCCAGCAGTTTACCAACAGGGCTATACGAGCAGTACTTC.

V is TRBV4-1 and J is TRBJ2-7; no clear D gene. The germline V gene encodes CDR1 MGHRA and CDR2 YSYEKL. CDR3 size: 15 residues. V shed 4 bases and J shed 0 bases, with 13 bases lying between them. The CDR3 reads CASSRRLFPSYEQYF. In DNA form, the CDR3 reads TGCGCCAGCAGCCGGCGGCTTTTTCCCTCCTACGAGCAGTACTTC.

This clone was observed a single time. The chain has TRBV28 and TRBJ2-7; a weak D match, TRBD2 (5 bases). Germline-derived CDR1 and CDR2 are MDHEN and SYDVKM. The CDR3 consists of 13 residues. V lost 1 base to trimming and J lost 5 bases, with 9 bases between them. For the CDR3, the DNA is TGTGCCAGCAGTTTATCCCTAGCAAACGAGCAGTACTTC. The encoded protein is CASSLSLANEQYF.

The rearrangement links TRBV10-1 to TRBJ2-3; TRBD1 matches 9 bases. Trimming cost V 3 bases and J 0 bases; bases outside gene matches: 7. The CDR3 has 17 amino acids. CDR1 is WNHNN, CDR2 SYGVQD, per germline (reference sequence). CDR3 DNA: TGCGCCAGCAGTGAATTCGGACAGGGGCCTAGCACAGATACGCAGTATTTT. Its translation is CASSEFGQGPSTDTQYF.

This chain links TRBV4-1 with TRBJ2-4; tentative D call: TRBD1 (5 bases). Germline V gene data show CDR1 as MGHRA and CDR2 as YSYEKL. The CDR3 extends over 13 amino acids. V dropped 0 bases and J dropped 7 bases, with 7 bases sitting between them. This chain's CDR3 is CASSQDRGNIQYF. As DNA, the CDR3 is TGCGCCAGCAGCCAAGATAGGGGTAACATTCAGTACTTC.

The CDR3 sequence: CASSPLGSPFSTDTQYF. CDR3 in DNA: TGTGCCAGCAGCCCCCTGGGTAGCCCCTTTAGCACAGATACGCAGTATTTT. J is TRBJ2-3 and V is TRBV7-2; unclear D gene. Germline V gene lookup returns CDR1 SGHTA and CDR2 FQGNSA. The CDR3 has 17 residues. V lost 5 bases and J lost 0, with 18 bases in between.

A remark on this clone: Other DNA sequences of this sample code for an identical CDR3. The chain recombines TRBV12-3 or TRBV12-4 with TRBJ2-7; D possibly corresponds to TRBD2 (5 bases). Trimming took 1 base from V and 3 from J, leaving 7 bases between them. CDR3 length equals 13 residues. CDR3 sequence (DNA): TGTGCCAGCAGTTTAGGGACTGGCTACGAGCAGTACTTC. Its protein is CASSLGTGYEQYF.

Here the CDR3 reads CASSVRRDRATDTQYF. DNA of the CDR3: TGTGCCAGCAGCGTCCGCCGGGACAGGGCGACAGATACGCAGTATTTT. The V gene is TRBV9, the J gene TRBJ2-3; 9 positions match TRBD1. V was clipped by 2 bases and J by 3 bases; unmatched bases: 7. This CDR3 has 16 amino acids. Germline lookup yields CDR1 SGDLS and CDR2 YYNGEE.

The chain carries TRBV7-9 and TRBJ2-5; no definite D call. The CDR3 is 15 amino acids. The V gene's germline CDR1 is SEHNR and CDR2 FQNEAQ (reference sequence). Trimming removed 5 bases at V and 4 bases at J, with 17 bases between. CDR3 sequence: CASSPKLGSLETQYF. CDR3 DNA sequence: TGTGCCAGCAGCCCAAAGCTTGGTAGCTTAGAGACCCAGTACTTC.